What follows are 4 T cell receptor beta chains derived from one specimen sequenced in a study of shared clonotypes between healthy human individuals. Sequencing used immunoSEQ multiplex PCR; TCRdb keeps in-frame clones, though not all of them. Of about 92,000 clones detected, about 45% appear once; the ten largest clones hold over 12%. The sequencing input was PBMCs. The receptors stem from a middle-aged woman in good health. Some clones in this sample may be carry-over from other donors' samples.

The chain combines TRBV6-6 with TRBJ2-7; 8 bases fit TRBD2. Trimming removed 7 bases from V and 2 bases from J; junction bases left unmatched: 4. Germline CDR1 and CDR2: MNHNY and SVGAGI (reference sequence). The CDR3 consists of 13 residues. The chain's CDR3 is CASTPTSAYEQYF. The CDR3 DNA reads as TGTGCCAGCACCCCGACTAGCGCCTACGAGCAGTACTTC.

The chain carries TRBV29-1 and TRBJ2-7; D gene unclear. The CDR3 runs to 12 residues. CDR1 SQVTM and CDR2 ANQGSEA come from the germline V gene. CDR3 region: CSRLLSTYEQYF. CDR3 bases: TGCAGTCGCCTCTTATCGACCTACGAGCAGTACTTC.

Notes on this clone: Being one base from a much bigger clone, this may be a read error. This sample includes further DNA sequences coding for the same CDR3. This rearrangement joins TRBV7-9 to TRBJ2-7; D is tentatively TRBD1 or TRBD2 (5 bases each). Germline V gene lookup returns CDR1 SEHNR and CDR2 FQNEAQ (reference sequence). The CDR3 has 15 residues. V was shortened by 5 bases and J by 7 bases, with 21 bases between the two germline ends. The CDR3 sequence is CASSHTLSGAREQYF. The CDR3 nucleotides are TGTGCCAGCAGCCACACCCTGTCCGGGGCAAGGGAGCAGTACTTC.

V usage is TRBV7-6 and J usage is TRBJ2-2; D uncertain. Germline V gene data show CDR1 as SGHVS and CDR2 as FNYEAQ. CDR3 size: 14 residues. V was cut by 1 base and J by 5 bases, with 8 bases left in between. CDR3 sequence reads: CASSLGQRTGELFF. CDR3 coding DNA: TGTGCCAGCAGCTTAGGGCAAAGGACCGGGGAGCTGTTTTTT.